Presented here are 18 T cell receptor beta chains from one specimen sequenced in a study of CD8+ T cells in alopecia areata. cDNA prepared by RNA extraction and subsequent reverse transcription served as the template for sequencing. Profiled with immunoSEQ multiplex PCR; TCRdb holds only in-frame clones, not every one. The sample shows around 100,000 clones, none of them appearing just once. The sequenced material came from lesional skin. These receptors originate from a C3H/HeJ mouse with alopecia areata. This mouse strain has H2-k as its MHC haplotype.

Comments on this clone: Mouse gene names and germline throughout. The read halts 4 residues ahead of the CDR3 end, with the missing end drawn from the germline J gene. This sample includes further DNA sequences coding for the same CDR3. This chain uses TRBV13-3 with TRBJ2-2; the D gene is possibly TRBD2 (6 bases). This CDR3 spans 15 amino acids. V was pared by 5 bases and J by 0 bases, with 11 bases between. CDR1 and CDR2 (germline): NNHDY, SYVADS. Incomplete CDR3 DNA: TGTGCCAGCAGCCCCTGGGGCTCAAACACCGGG. Protein: CASSPWGSNTG. The entire CDR3 sequence reads CASSPWGSNTGQLYF.

To note about this clone: Gene labels here are mouse ones. Sequencing ends 4 residues short of the CDR3 end; the germline J gene provides the rest. V and J are TRBV1 and TRBJ2-3, with TRBD2 matching over 11 bases. V gave up 3 bases and J gave up 4 bases; unmatched junction bases: 6. Germline loops: CDR1 NSQYPW, CDR2 LRSPGD (reference sequence). The CDR3 runs 16 residues. The CDR3 here is CTCSAPRDWGPETLYF. The sequenced CDR3 bases are TGCACCTGCAGTGCGCCGCGGGACTGGGGGCCAGAA.

This clone was recorded many times. The gene symbols are mouse symbols. The observed sequence ends 4 residues before the CDR3 terminus, with the missing tail filled in from the germline J gene. This chain links TRBV1 with TRBJ2-1; 9 bases are shared with TRBD2. Germline-derived CDR1 and CDR2 are NSQYPW and LRSPGD (reference sequence). The length of the CDR3 is 16 residues. Trimming took 3 bases from V and 1 from J; bases not matched to a gene: 4. The CDR3 loop reads CTCSAPGLGNYAEQFF. CDR3 bases read: TGCACCTGCAGTGCCCCGGGACTGGGAAACTATGCT. The whole variable domain, remainder taken from reference TRBV1 and TRBJ2-1, is VTLLEQNPRWRLVPRGQAVNLRCILKNSQYPWMSWYQQDLQKQLQWLFTLRSPGDKEVKSLPGADYLATRVTDTELRLQVANMSQGRTLYCTCSAPGLGNYAEQFFGPGTRLTVL.

This clone was seen more than once but under ten times. Gene names are the mouse ones. The read terminates 4 residues ahead of where the CDR3 ends, so the germline J gene completes it. Other DNA sequences in this specimen translate into the identical CDR3. The chain carries TRBV13-2 and TRBJ2-1, with TRBD1 identical over 10 bases. V trimming: 5 bases; J trimming: 3 bases; junction bases outside the gene matches: 5. The length of the CDR3 is 15 residues. Germline assignment: CDR1 NNHNN and CDR2 SYGAGS (reference sequence). CDR3 DNA, as far as it was read: TGTGCCAGCGGCCGGGACAGGGGATTCTATGCT. Its translation is CASGRDRGFYA. From start to end, the CDR3 is CASGRDRGFYAEQFF.

With respect to this clone: Gene names denote mouse genes. The sequenced fragment ends 4 residues before the CDR3 boundary, so the rest is inferred from the germline J gene. This chain connects TRBV13-3 to TRBJ2-5; D might be TRBD1 (5 bases). V was clipped by 2 bases and J by 3 bases, with 10 bases between them. The CDR3 has 14 residues. Germline loops: CDR1 NNHDY, CDR2 SYVADS. Partial CDR3 DNA: TGTGCCAGCAGTGAGAGGAGACAGCAAGAC. It yields the protein CASSERRQQD. The CDR3 as a whole reads CASSERRQQDTQYF.

Points on this clone: Gene names are the mouse ones. Read data end 4 residues before the CDR3 end; the end is taken from the germline J gene. The gene calls are TRBV13-2 and TRBJ2-1, with 8 bases that match TRBD2. V dropped 2 bases and J dropped 6; count of bases not matched to a gene: 4. In germline, CDR1 is NNHNN, CDR2 SYGAGS (reference sequence). This CDR3 has 14 residues. The CDR3 here is CASGDWGALAEQFF. The CDR3 bases that were read are TGTGCCAGCGGTGACTGGGGGGCGCTTGCT.

This clone has a handful of counts. Germline and genes here are mouse. The read is 4 residues too short to cover the CDR3 end, so that end is filled in from the germline J gene. The chain is built from TRBV13-1 and TRBJ1-2; weak D call: TRBD1 (6 bases). V dropped 2 bases and J dropped 3 bases, with 11 bases sitting between them. Germline loops: CDR1 NSHNY, CDR2 SYGAGN. The CDR3 is made up of 14 amino acids. CDR3: CASSEAHRDSDYTF. CDR3 DNA, as far as it was read: TGTGCCAGCAGTGAGGCCCACAGGGACTCC.

A few counts support this clone. Gene labels here are mouse ones. The read ends 4 residues shy of where the CDR3 ends; the end is completed using the germline J gene. The chain joins TRBV17 to TRBJ2-3; TRBD1 matches at 8 bases. Germline assignment: CDR1 MNHDT and CDR2 YYDKIL. V shed 0 bases and J 1 base; nucleotides not matched to a gene: 9. The CDR3 length is 18 residues. The part of the CDR3 DNA that was read is TGTGCTAGCAGTAGAGAAGGGGCAGGGGGCTTGGGTGCAGAA. Translated, it gives CASSREGAGGLGAE. The full CDR3 sequence reads CASSREGAGGLGAETLYF.

This clone was found a few times. The genes and germline here are from mouse. The read falls 4 residues short of the CDR3 end, and the missing part is taken from the germline J gene. This chain links TRBV1 with TRBJ2-4, with unresolved D. Germline V lookup: CDR1 NSQYPW, CDR2 LRSPGD (reference sequence). The CDR3 spans 14 residues. CDR3 DNA (partial): TGCACCTGCAGTGCAGAAAGACAAAAAAAC. Amino acids: CTCSAERQKN. The entire CDR3 is CTCSAERQKNTLYF.

Points on this clone: Mouse germline and gene names are used. The read halts 4 residues ahead of the CDR3 end, with the missing end drawn from the germline J gene. V is TRBV13-2 and J is TRBJ2-1; D not resolved. Trimming removed 2 bases at V and 1 base at J, with 7 bases between. Germline V gene lookup returns CDR1 NNHNN and CDR2 SYGAGS (reference sequence). The CDR3 contains 14 residues. This CDR3 is CASGENSNYAEQFF. The DNA read from the CDR3 is TGTGCCAGCGGTGAAAACAGCAACTATGCT.

The sample holds a few counts of this clone. The genes are named according to mouse. The read terminates 4 residues ahead of where the CDR3 ends, so the germline J gene completes it. This chain connects TRBV19 to TRBJ2-4; 8 bases are shared with TRBD2. The V gene end was trimmed by 1 base and the J gene end by 2 bases; junction bases not matched to a gene: 9. The germline V gene has CDR1 FNHDT and CDR2 SITEND (reference sequence). The CDR3 is 17 residues long. Here the CDR3 reads CASSIPGGPRYQNTLYF. The covered CDR3 bases are TGTGCCAGCAGTATACCGGGGGGGCCACGGTATCAAAAC.

In the case of this clone: The protein here is the DNA translation, as the TCRdb protein differs from it at residue 13. The gene names here belong to mouse. The read is 3 residues too short to cover the CDR3 end, so that end is filled in from the germline J gene. The V call is TRBV13-3, the J call TRBJ1-3; tentatively, D is TRBD1 (6 bases). Trimming removed 1 base at V and 0 bases at J, with 11 bases between. The CDR3 consists of 16 residues. CDR1 NNHDY and CDR2 SYVADS come from the germline V gene. This CDR3 is CASSDTGHHSGNTLYF. The sequenced part of the CDR3 DNA is TGTGCCAGCAGTGATACAGGGCACCATTCTGGAAATACG.

This clone was observed a few times. There is a difference at residue 13 between the TCRdb protein and the DNA translation, so the protein given here was translated from the DNA. Genes and germline are mouse. Sequencing ends 3 residues short of the CDR3 end; the germline J gene provides the rest. This chain uses TRBV1 with TRBJ1-6, with 7 positions matching TRBD1. TRBJ1-6 is noted as an ORF with a role that remains uncertain. Germline V lookup: CDR1 NSQYPW, CDR2 LRSPGD (reference sequence). V was pared by 3 bases and J by 2 bases, with 4 bases of the junction left unmatched. CDR3 length: 16 residues. CDR3 loop: CTCSARDSPYNSPLYF. The sequenced part of the CDR3 DNA is TGCACCTGCAGTGCCCGGGACAGCCCCTATAATTCGCCC.

There are a few counts of this clone. Germline and genes here are mouse. The CDR3 end is not reached by the read, which stops 4 residues before it; the germline J gene fills it in. This chain links TRBV13-3 with TRBJ2-3; 8 bases line up with TRBD2. The J segment lost 0 bases and the V segment lost 0 bases, leaving 6 bases of the junction unmatched. The germline CDR1 and CDR2 sequences are NNHDY and SYVADS. This CDR3 region has 17 residues. The chain's CDR3 is CASSDALGASSAETLYF. CDR3 DNA (partial): TGTGCCAGCAGTGATGCACTGGGGGCCTCTAGTGCAGAA.

On this clone: Gene names denote mouse genes. CDR3 protein: CASSDQLGGSSAETLYF. The DNA read from the CDR3 is TGTGCCAGCAGTGATCAGCTGGGGGGTTCTAGTGCAGAA. This chain uses TRBV13-3 with TRBJ2-3; the match to TRBD2 covers 8 bases. The read halts 4 residues ahead of the CDR3 end, with the missing end drawn from the germline J gene. Germline trimming cut 1 base from V and 0 bases from J; bases unmatched to any gene: 7. The CDR3 extends over 17 amino acids. Germline CDR1 NNHDY, CDR2 SYVADS.

To note about this clone: The DNA is left out, because the CDR3 cannot be placed on it with certainty; the CDR3 is given as TCRdb lists it. Mouse gene names apply. J is TRBJ2-4 and V is TRBV13-1; TRBD1 was called by the table and not checked on the DNA. Germline V gene sequence: CDR1 NSHNY, CDR2 SYGAGN. 15 amino acids form the CDR3, both terminal residues included. This CDR3 reads CASSDLERGQNTLYF.

The table lists this clone with a few counts. Mouse names are used for the genes. The read terminates 4 residues before the CDR3 end, so the remaining end is supplied by the germline J gene. This chain uses TRBV19 with TRBJ2-1; 12 bases fit TRBD1. The CDR3 spans 16 residues. CDR1 is FNHDT and CDR2 is SITEND in the germline V gene (reference sequence). V was pared by 2 bases and J by 4 bases, with 4 bases of the junction left unmatched. Partial CDR3 DNA: TGTGCCAGCAGTATTGGGACAGGGGGCGCGTATGCT. Translation gives CASSIGTGGAYA. The whole CDR3 sequence reads CASSIGTGGAYAEQFF.

Notes on this clone: Germline and genes here are mouse. The CDR3 goes on 4 residues after the read ends, and that part is filled in from the germline J gene. The chain links TRBV17 to TRBJ2-3; D is possibly TRBD1 (7 bases). The CDR3 consists of 16 residues. The germline CDR1 and CDR2 sequences are MNHDT and YYDKIL. Trimming cost V 0 bases and J 1 base, with 11 bases left between them. CDR3 sequence reads: CASSRDRGQGAETLYF. Incomplete CDR3 DNA: TGTGCTAGCAGTAGAGATAGGGGGCAGGGTGCAGAA.